This T cell receptor (beta chain) is from a study of cytomegalovirus exposure and HLA in healthy donors. Germline V gives CDR1 SGHDN, CDR2 FVKESK. The CDR3 length is 19 residues. The ends lost 0 bases at V and 7 bases at J; junction bases unmatched: 14. Method: immunoSEQ multiplex PCR; TCRdb's copy keeps in-frame clones and lacks some. The sample has about 280,000 clones; around 89% are singletons. The clonotype comes from a woman younger than 35 in good health and CMV-seronegative. The V and J genes are TRBV14 and TRBJ2-1; 11 bases align to TRBD2. The sample was PBMCs. Here the CDR3 reads CASSQELVWASGRLNEQFF. CDR3 nucleotides: TGTGCCAGCAGCCAAGAACTCGTCTGGGCTAGCGGGAGGCTTAATGAGCAGTTCTTC.